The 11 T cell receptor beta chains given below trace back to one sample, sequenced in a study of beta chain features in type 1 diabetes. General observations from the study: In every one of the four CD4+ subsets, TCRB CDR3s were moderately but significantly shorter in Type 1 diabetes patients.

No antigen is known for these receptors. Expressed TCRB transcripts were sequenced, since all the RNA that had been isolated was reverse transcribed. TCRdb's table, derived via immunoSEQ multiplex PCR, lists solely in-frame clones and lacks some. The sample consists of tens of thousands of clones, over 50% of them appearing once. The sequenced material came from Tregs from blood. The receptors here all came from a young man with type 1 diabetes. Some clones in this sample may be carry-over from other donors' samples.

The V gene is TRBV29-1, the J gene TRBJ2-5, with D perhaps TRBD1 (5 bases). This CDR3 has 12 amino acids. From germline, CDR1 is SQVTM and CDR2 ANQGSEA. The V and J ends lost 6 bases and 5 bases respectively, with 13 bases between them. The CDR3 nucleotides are TGCAGCGTGACCCAGGGTCCGGAGACCCAGTACTTC. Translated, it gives CSVTQGPETQYF.

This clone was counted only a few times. Here the CDR3 DNA reads TGTGCCAGCAGCCTCTCAGGCAGGGTTAATGTTGAAGCTTTCTTT. Its protein is CASSLSGRVNVEAFF. This rearrangement joins TRBV4-2 to TRBJ1-1; D possibly corresponds to TRBD1 (5 bases). Trimming took off 4 bases at V and 7 bases at J, with 19 bases between the two ends. CDR3 length: 15 amino acids. Germline assignment: CDR1 LGHNA and CDR2 YNFKEQ.

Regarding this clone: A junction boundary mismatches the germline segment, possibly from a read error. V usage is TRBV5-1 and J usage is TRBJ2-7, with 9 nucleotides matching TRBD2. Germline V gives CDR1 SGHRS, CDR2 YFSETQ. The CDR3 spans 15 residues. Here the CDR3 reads CASRLGGLASYEQYF. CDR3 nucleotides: TGCGCCAGCAGATTGGGTGGACTAGCGTCCTACGAGCAGTACTTC.

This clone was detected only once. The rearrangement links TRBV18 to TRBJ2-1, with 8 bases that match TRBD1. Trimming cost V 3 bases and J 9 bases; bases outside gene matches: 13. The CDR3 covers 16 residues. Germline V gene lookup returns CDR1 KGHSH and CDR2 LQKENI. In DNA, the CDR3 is TGTGCCAGCTCACCTGTAACCGGGACAGGCAAAGGTGAGCAGTTCTTC. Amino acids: CASSPVTGTGKGEQFF.

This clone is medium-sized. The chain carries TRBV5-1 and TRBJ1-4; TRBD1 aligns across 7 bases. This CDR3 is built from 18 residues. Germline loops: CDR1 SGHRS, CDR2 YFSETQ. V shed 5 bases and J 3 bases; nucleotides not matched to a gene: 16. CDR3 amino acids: CASRSAAGGRRANEKLFF. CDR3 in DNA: TGCGCCAGCAGATCAGCGGCAGGGGGTCGACGGGCTAATGAAAAACTGTTTTTT.

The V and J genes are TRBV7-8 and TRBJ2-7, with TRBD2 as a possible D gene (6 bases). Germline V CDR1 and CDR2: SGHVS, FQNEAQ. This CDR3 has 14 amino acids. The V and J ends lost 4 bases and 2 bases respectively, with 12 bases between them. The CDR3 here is CASSWGTPAYEQYF. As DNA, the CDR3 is TGTGCCAGCAGCTGGGGGACTCCAGCCTACGAGCAGTACTTC.

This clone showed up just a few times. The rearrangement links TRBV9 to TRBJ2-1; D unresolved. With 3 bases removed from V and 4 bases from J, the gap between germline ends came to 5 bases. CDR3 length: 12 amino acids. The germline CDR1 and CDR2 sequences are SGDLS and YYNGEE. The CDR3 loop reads CASSGPYNEQFF. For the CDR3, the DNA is TGTGCCAGCAGCGGTCCTTACAATGAGCAGTTCTTC.

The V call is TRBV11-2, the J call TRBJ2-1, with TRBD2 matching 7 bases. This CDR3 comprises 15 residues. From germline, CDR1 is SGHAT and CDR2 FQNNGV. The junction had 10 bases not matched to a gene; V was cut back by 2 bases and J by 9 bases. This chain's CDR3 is CASSLRMLTSSEQFF. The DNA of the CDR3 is TGTGCCAGCAGCTTAAGGATGTTGACTAGCAGTGAGCAGTTCTTC. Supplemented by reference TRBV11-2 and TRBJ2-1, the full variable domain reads EAGVAQSPRYKIIEKRQSVAFWCNPISGHATLYWYQQILGQGPKLLIQFQNNGVVDDSQLPKDRFSAERLKGVDSTLKIQPAKLEDSAVYLCASSLRMLTSSEQFFGPGTRLTVL.

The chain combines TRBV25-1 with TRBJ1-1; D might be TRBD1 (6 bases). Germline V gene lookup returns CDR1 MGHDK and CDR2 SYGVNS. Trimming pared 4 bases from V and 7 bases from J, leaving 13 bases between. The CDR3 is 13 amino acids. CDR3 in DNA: TGTGCCAGCAGTGGTACAGGGTGGGGTGAAGCTTTCTTT. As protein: CASSGTGWGEAFF.

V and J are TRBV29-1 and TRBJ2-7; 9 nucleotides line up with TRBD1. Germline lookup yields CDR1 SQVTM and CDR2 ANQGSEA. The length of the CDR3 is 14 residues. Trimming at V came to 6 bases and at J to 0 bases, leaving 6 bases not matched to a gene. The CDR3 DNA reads TGCAGCGTGTCCGGACAGGGGAGCTCCTACGAGCAGTACTTC. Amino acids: CSVSGQGSSYEQYF.

Here the CDR3 reads CASSADRLLVNTEAFF. CDR3 in DNA: TGTGCCAGTAGTGCAGACAGGCTACTCGTGAACACTGAAGCTTTCTTT. This chain joins TRBV19 and TRBJ1-1; D may be TRBD1 (6 bases). V shed 5 bases and J shed 0 bases, with 16 bases lying between them. The germline V gene encodes CDR1 LNHDA and CDR2 SQIVND (reference sequence). CDR3 length: 16 amino acids.